Each of the 17 T cell receptor beta chains below was sequenced from the same sample in a study of blood T cells in healthy people across ages. A J-beta primer mix and a sample-barcoded 5' primer were used in a second PCR of roughly 6 to 12 cycles. MiXCR, applied by TCRdb to the 5' RACE reads, yields one record per CDR3 protein. The sample lists hundreds of thousands of distinct CDR3 sequences; just over 55% were seen once. Source material: blood. All receptors derive from a man in his forties in good health.

In this sample, this clonotype turned up once. The chain is built from TRBV6-5 and TRBJ1-4; tentative D call: TRBD1 (5 bases). The CDR3 sequence is 13 residues long. Germline V gene lookup returns CDR1 MNHEY and CDR2 SVGAGI. V lost 7 bases and J lost 4, with 10 bases in between. The CDR3 here is CASKGESNEKLFF. The CDR3 region has the DNA TGTGCCAGCAAAGGGGAAAGTAATGAAAAACTGTTTTTT.

V is TRBV11-2 and J is TRBJ2-1, with 7 bases aligning to TRBD2. The CDR3 loop spans 21 amino acids. The ends lost 3 bases at V and 0 bases at J; junction bases unmatched: 20. Germline assignment: CDR1 SGHAT and CDR2 FQNNGV. As DNA, the CDR3 is TGTGCCAGCAGCTTTTCCCCTTACGATCTAGCGGAAACAGCCTCCTACAATGAGCAGTTCTTC. Protein product: CASSFSPYDLAETASYNEQFF. Full variable domain (outside the CDR3, taken from reference TRBV11-2 and TRBJ2-1): EAGVAQSPRYKIIEKRQSVAFWCNPISGHATLYWYQQILGQGPKLLIQFQNNGVVDDSQLPKDRFSAERLKGVDSTLKIQPAKLEDSAVYLCASSFSPYDLAETASYNEQFFGPGTRLTVL.

This clonotype was recorded a few times. J is TRBJ2-1 and V is TRBV5-1, with TRBD2 matching over 9 bases. With V trimmed by 2 bases and J by 8 bases, 8 bases remained unmatched. From germline, CDR1 is SGHRS and CDR2 YFSETQ. The CDR3 is 15 residues long. The CDR3 here is CASSFSGRGSDEQFF. In DNA, the CDR3 is TGCGCCAGCAGCTTTAGCGGGAGAGGGTCTGATGAGCAGTTCTTC.

V is TRBV20-1 and J is TRBJ1-1; 7 bases line up with TRBD1. CDR3 length: 13 residues. The V gene's germline CDR1 is DFQATT and CDR2 SNEGSKA (reference sequence). Unmatched junction bases numbered 5, after V lost 6 bases and J lost 1 base. The CDR3 coding sequence is TGCAGTGCACAAAAGGGGGCGAACACTGAAGCTTTCTTT. This sequence encodes CSAQKGANTEAFF.

This sequence joins TRBV12-3 or TRBV12-4 and TRBJ2-3, with 8 bases aligning to TRBD2. After removal of 5 bases from V and 0 bases from J, the junction contained 7 bases not matched to a gene. The CDR3 spans 16 residues. Here the CDR3 reads CASSPSGTRSTDTQYF. DNA for the CDR3: TGTGCCAGCAGTCCATCCGGGACTAGAAGCACAGATACGCAGTATTTT.

This clonotype occurred a few times. The V gene is TRBV5-1, the J gene TRBJ2-1; maybe TRBD1 (6 bases). The CDR3 length is 15 residues. The V end lost 1 base, the J end lost 4 bases, and 12 bases lay between the germline ends. Germline V gene data show CDR1 as SGHRS and CDR2 as YFSETQ. The CDR3 DNA reads TGCGCCAGCAGCTTGAGCCAGGGGTTATACAATGAGCAGTTCTTC. Translation: CASSLSQGLYNEQFF.

The chain combines TRBV18 with TRBJ1-2; 9 nucleotides line up with TRBD1. The V and J ends lost 3 bases and 6 bases, in that order; junction bases with no gene match: 11. This CDR3 comprises 16 residues. Looked up from germline, CDR1 is KGHSH and CDR2 is LQKENI. The CDR3 region has the DNA TGTGCCAGCTCACCGCCGGGACAGGGCCTTGAGAATGGCTACACCTTC. Amino acid sequence: CASSPPGQGLENGYTF.

V and J are TRBV7-2 and TRBJ2-1; a possible D gene is TRBD1 (6 bases). The V end lost 4 bases, the J end lost 6 bases, and 19 bases lay between the germline ends. Germline CDR1 is SGHTA and CDR2 is FQGNSA. This CDR3 region has 16 residues. For the CDR3, the DNA is TGTGCCAGCAGCTCCCGACAGGTAATGGGGATCAATGAGCAGTTCTTC. Protein: CASSSRQVMGINEQFF.

V gene TRBV4-3 combines with J gene TRBJ1-2; 7 bases line up with TRBD1. Germline CDR1 reads LGHNA; CDR2 reads YSLEER. V shed 1 base and J 6 bases; nucleotides not matched to a gene: 8. The CDR3 has 15 residues. The CDR3 sequence is CASSQVARGWDGYTF. In DNA form, the CDR3 reads TGCGCCAGCAGCCAAGTCGCCAGGGGGTGGGATGGCTACACCTTC.

The V gene is TRBV5-8, the J gene TRBJ2-4, with 9 bases matching TRBD1. The DNA end is a closer match to TRBJ2-7, so the J assignment may be wrong. The CDR3 sequence is 15 residues long. Germline CDR1 is SGHTS and CDR2 is YDEGEE. In DNA form, the CDR3 reads TGTGCCAGCAGCTTGCCCGGGACAGGGCCCTACGAGCAGTACTTC. Translating it yields CASSLPGTGPYEQYF.

This clonotype was counted a single time. V usage is TRBV6-5 and J usage is TRBJ2-7, with D perhaps TRBD1 (6 bases). This CDR3 has 14 residues. Germline V gives CDR1 MNHEY, CDR2 SVGAGI. The V end lost 6 bases, the J end lost 3 bases, and 15 bases lay between the germline ends. The CDR3 DNA sequence: TGTGCCAGCAGCCGGTCCCGGGACATCTACGAGCAGTACTTC. This translates into CASSRSRDIYEQYF.

This chain connects TRBV13 to TRBJ2-4; D gene uncertain. The J call may be faulty, since TRBJ2-7 better matches the DNA end. Germline CDR1 PRHDT, CDR2 FYEKMQ (reference sequence). This CDR3 contains 12 residues. The chain's CDR3 is CASSSYTDEQYF. The CDR3 region has the DNA TGTGCCAGCAGCTCCTATACGGACGAGCAGTACTTC.

The genes are TRBV20-1 and TRBJ1-2, with D possibly TRBD1 on 6 matching bases. Germline CDR1 DFQATT, CDR2 SNEGSKA (reference sequence). The CDR3 has 14 residues. V lost 1 base, J lost 9 bases, and 18 bases lay in between. CDR3 bases: TGCAGTGCTAGAGCTTCGAACAGGGTCGGGAGCTACACCTTC. Translation: CSARASNRVGSYTF.

Only a few counts were recorded for this clonotype. J is TRBJ1-2 and V is TRBV25-1; possibly TRBD1 for D (5 bases). The germline V gene has CDR1 MGHDK and CDR2 SYGVNS. Trimming removed 6 bases at V and 6 bases at J, with 17 bases between. The CDR3 is 14 residues long. CDR3 protein: CASSSPGLRDGYTF. CDR3 coding DNA: TGTGCCAGCAGCTCCCCGGGGCTTAGGGATGGCTACACCTTC.

This clonotype occurred a few times. The rearrangement links TRBV24-1 to TRBJ2-1; D possibly corresponds to TRBD2 (5 bases). With 4 bases removed from V and 5 bases from J, the gap between germline ends came to 17 bases. Germline lookup yields CDR1 KGHDR and CDR2 SFDVKD. This CDR3 has 16 amino acids. The CDR3 nucleotides are TGTGCCACCAGTGACCCTTCCGGGAAGGCTAACAATGAGCAGTTCTTC. It translates to CATSDPSGKANNEQFF.

This clonotype showed up just a few times. The junction shows a germline mismatch at one end, possibly a read error. V and J are TRBV5-1 and TRBJ2-5, with D uncertain. There are 13 residues in the CDR3. Germline values: CDR1 SGHRS, CDR2 YFSETQ. The CDR3 spells CASSLVPEETQYF. CDR3 nucleotides: TGTGCCAGCAGCTTAGTTCCGGAAGAGACCCAGTACTTC.

This clonotype has more than one count but fewer than ten. The CDR3 reads CSATSDRASNQPQHF. CDR3 DNA sequence: TGCAGTGCTACTTCCGACAGGGCCAGCAATCAGCCCCAGCATTTT. The rearrangement uses TRBV20-1 and TRBJ1-5; 7 bases match TRBD1. J lost 1 base, V lost 4 bases, and 7 bases had no gene match. CDR1 is DFQATT and CDR2 is SNEGSKA in the germline V gene (reference sequence). CDR3 length equals 15 residues.